What follows are 23 T cell receptor beta chains derived from one specimen sequenced in a study of identical twins. TCRdb fed the 5' RACE reads into MiXCR, producing one record per CDR3 protein. The data hold about 500,000 distinct CDR3 sequences, with 13% to 15% observed a single time. The sample was also linked to a second study, of yellow fever vaccine responses in identical twins.

The sample comprised CD4+ T cells sorted from blood. Receptors originate from a woman under 30 in good health.

This clonotype showed up just a few times. The chain employs TRBV6-5 and TRBJ2-7, with 10 bases aligning to TRBD2. This CDR3 spans 15 amino acids. Looked up from germline, CDR1 is MNHEY and CDR2 is SVGAGI. The J segment lost 4 bases and the V segment lost 2 bases, leaving 5 bases of the junction unmatched. In DNA, the CDR3 is TGTGCCAGCAGTTACAGGGGACTAGCGCTTTACGAGCAGTACTTC. Its translation: CASSYRGLALYEQYF.

This clonotype has only a few counts. The chain carries TRBV12-3 or TRBV12-4 and TRBJ2-5; D is ambiguous. CDR3 length: 12 residues. Trimming removed 6 bases at V and 0 bases at J, with 5 bases between. The CDR3: CASRENQETQYF. DNA of the CDR3: TGTGCCAGCAGAGAAAACCAAGAGACCCAGTACTTC.

This clonotype was detected only a few times. The chain combines TRBV4-3 with TRBJ2-1; 8 bases line up with TRBD1. Trimming at V came to 0 bases and at J to 0 bases, leaving 1 base not matched to a gene. The CDR3 sequence is 16 residues long. Germline CDR1 reads LGHNA; CDR2 reads YSLEER. CDR3 DNA: TGCGCCAGCAGCCAAGATGGGACAGGCTCCTACAATGAGCAGTTCTTC. As protein: CASSQDGTGSYNEQFF.

The rearrangement joins TRBV4-3 to TRBJ2-3, with 8 bases that match TRBD2. V was clipped by 0 bases and J by 3 bases; unmatched bases: 8. Germline V gene data show CDR1 as LGHNA and CDR2 as YSLEER. The CDR3 covers 17 residues. The CDR3 DNA sequence: TGCGCCAGCAGCCAAGATTTCAGCGGGAGTTTTACAGATACGCAGTATTTT. Encoded protein: CASSQDFSGSFTDTQYF.

This clonotype was counted between two and nine times. This chain links TRBV27 with TRBJ2-1; 10 bases align to TRBD1. V shed 2 bases and J 3 bases; nucleotides not matched to a gene: 10. The CDR3 has 18 residues. Germline V gene data show CDR1 as MNHEY and CDR2 as SMNVEV (reference sequence). CDR3 sequence (DNA): TGTGCCAGCAGTTTACCGGGCGGGACAGGGGCGGGCTACAATGAGCAGTTCTTC. It yields the protein CASSLPGGTGAGYNEQFF.

This clonotype turned up a few times. The chain combines TRBV2 with TRBJ2-7; unclear D gene. The germline CDR1 and CDR2 sequences are SNHLY and FYNNEI. Trimming shortened V by 6 bases and J by 2 bases, and 2 bases separated the two germline ends. The CDR3 runs 10 residues. CDR3 nucleotides: TGTGCCAGCAGCCCCTACGAGCAGTACTTC. As protein: CASSPYEQYF.

This clonotype appeared a few times. J is TRBJ2-3 and V is TRBV9, with 8 nucleotides matching TRBD2. V lost 7 bases, J lost 1 base, and 8 bases stayed unmatched. The CDR3 totals 15 residues. Per the germline V gene, CDR1 is SGDLS and CDR2 is YYNGEE. CDR3 in amino acids: CASGKTSAGTDTQYF. In DNA form, the CDR3 reads TGTGCCAGCGGGAAGACTAGCGCGGGCACAGATACGCAGTATTTT. Full variable domain (rest looked up from reference TRBV9 and TRBJ2-3): DSGVTQTPKHLITATGQRVTLRCSPRSGDLSVYWYQQSLDQGLQFLIQYYNGEERAKGNILERFSAQQFPDLHSELNLSSLELGDSALYFCASGKTSAGTDTQYFGPGTRLTVL.

In this sample, this clonotype turned up many times. This rearrangement joins TRBV5-1 to TRBJ2-1; 14 bases map to TRBD2. Trimming removed 1 base from V and 13 bases from J; junction bases left unmatched: 7. In germline, CDR1 is SGHRS, CDR2 YFSETQ. The CDR3 loop spans 15 amino acids. CDR3 loop: CASSLQGTSGRVQFF. The DNA of the CDR3 is TGCGCCAGCAGCTTGCAAGGGACTAGCGGGAGAGTTCAGTTCTTC.

The genes are TRBV29-1 and TRBJ1-2; 7 positions agree with TRBD1. V lost 3 bases, J lost 3 bases, and 7 bases stayed unmatched. In germline, CDR1 is SQVTM, CDR2 ANQGSEA. The CDR3 has 14 amino acids. The CDR3 nucleotides are TGCAGCGTTGAGGAGGGGGCTAGAGACTATGGCTACACCTTC. Encoded protein: CSVEEGARDYGYTF.

This sequence joins TRBV7-2 and TRBJ2-3; the D is unclear. The CDR3 has 15 residues. Trimming cost V 5 bases and J 4 bases, with 16 bases left between them. Germline CDR1 reads SGHTA; CDR2 reads FQGNSA. Here the CDR3 reads CASSAQRIGSDTQYF. The CDR3 DNA follows: TGTGCCAGCAGCGCCCAGAGGATAGGCTCAGATACGCAGTATTTT. Full variable domain (missing parts from reference TRBV7-2 and TRBJ2-3): GAGVSQSPSNKVTEKGKDVELRCDPISGHTALYWYRQSLGQGLEFLIYFQGNSAPDKSGLPSDRFSAERTGGSVSTLTIQRTQQEDSAVYLCASSAQRIGSDTQYFGPGTRLTVL.

The table lists this clonotype with a few counts. This chain joins TRBV7-2 and TRBJ2-1, with D maybe TRBD2 (5 bases). In germline, CDR1 is SGHTA, CDR2 FQGNSA. With 1 base removed from V and 9 bases from J, the gap between germline ends came to 13 bases. CDR3 length: 14 amino acids. CDR3 protein: CASSLDLGIFEQFF. The CDR3 DNA is TGTGCCAGCAGCTTAGACCTCGGGATCTTTGAGCAGTTCTTC. Full variable domain (remainder filled in from reference TRBV7-2 and TRBJ2-1): GAGVSQSPSNKVTEKGKDVELRCDPISGHTALYWYRQSLGQGLEFLIYFQGNSAPDKSGLPSDRFSAERTGGSVSTLTIQRTQQEDSAVYLCASSLDLGIFEQFFGPGTRLTVL.

This clonotype has a handful of counts. This chain uses TRBV4-2 with TRBJ2-6; D might be TRBD1 (6 bases). Germline V gene sequence: CDR1 LGHNA, CDR2 YNFKEQ. This CDR3 has 18 amino acids. Trimming stripped 3 bases from V and 0 bases from J, with 15 bases between. The DNA for the CDR3 is TGTGCCAGCAGCCACGTCGGGACAACTTTCTCTGGGGCCAACGTCCTGACTTTC. As protein: CASSHVGTTFSGANVLTF.

In its sample, this clonotype was seen a few times. This chain uses TRBV6-2 or TRBV6-3 with TRBJ2-7; 9 bases align to TRBD2. Per the germline V gene, CDR1 is MNHEY and CDR2 is SVGEGT. Losses at the gene ends were 2 bases for V and 4 bases for J; bases not matched to a gene: 12. CDR3 length: 17 amino acids. The CDR3 DNA is TGTGCCAGCAGTTACGGGGCTAGCGGGGAGACCGCGTACGAGCAGTACTTC. The encoded protein is CASSYGASGETAYEQYF.

This clonotype showed up many times. The V gene is TRBV3-1, the J gene TRBJ1-2, with a possible D match to TRBD1 (5 bases). Germline values: CDR1 LGHDT, CDR2 YNNKEL (reference sequence). This CDR3 contains 16 residues. Trimming left V 1 base short and J 2 bases short, with 14 bases between. CDR3 sequence (DNA): TGTGCCAGCAGCCAAGTAGTGGGACGAATCAACTATGGCTACACCTTC. This translates into CASSQVVGRINYGYTF.

This clonotype was observed at least ten times. This chain joins TRBV5-1 and TRBJ2-1, with 9 bases aligning to TRBD1. V shed 4 bases, J shed 10 bases, and the junction held 6 bases outside the gene matches. Looked up from germline, CDR1 is SGHRS and CDR2 is YFSETQ. The length of the CDR3 is 13 residues. CDR3 sequence: CASSVPGQGEQFF. For the CDR3, the DNA is TGCGCCAGCAGCGTTCCGGGACAGGGAGAGCAGTTCTTC.

The CDR3 nucleotides are TGTGCCAGCAGCCAACGGTCGGCTAGCGGTTACAATGAGCAGTTCTTC. This encodes CASSQRSASGYNEQFF. The chain links TRBV4-2 to TRBJ2-1; 7 bases fit TRBD2. J lost 4 bases, V lost 2 bases, and 8 bases had no gene match. The CDR3 runs 16 residues. Germline assignment: CDR1 LGHNA and CDR2 YNFKEQ.

The chain uses TRBV7-3 and TRBJ2-1; D gene unclear. CDR3 length equals 14 residues. The germline gives CDR1 SGHTA, CDR2 FQGTGA. The V and J ends lost 1 base and 1 base respectively, with 5 bases between them. The CDR3 nucleotides are TGTGCCAGCAGCTTAATCCATTCCTACAATGAGCAGTTCTTC. Translation: CASSLIHSYNEQFF.

The table lists this clonotype with a few counts. CDR3 sequence: CASSFGQGGYEQYF. The CDR3 DNA sequence: TGCGCCAGCAGCTTCGGGCAGGGAGGCTACGAGCAGTACTTC. The chain links TRBV5-1 to TRBJ2-7, with D maybe TRBD2 (6 bases). This CDR3 has 14 residues. The V end lost 2 bases, the J end lost 3 bases, and 12 bases lay between the germline ends. Germline values: CDR1 SGHRS, CDR2 YFSETQ.

This clonotype was observed a handful of times. The chain couples TRBV28 to TRBJ2-6; no firm D call. The CDR3 has 15 residues. Germline V gene sequence: CDR1 MDHEN, CDR2 SYDVKM. Trimming shortened V by 5 bases and J by 0 bases, and 8 bases separated the two germline ends. CDR3 bases: TGTGCCAGCAGTGCCCGAAGCTCTGGGGCCAACGTCCTGACTTTC. This translates into CASSARSSGANVLTF. Supplemented by reference TRBV28 and TRBJ2-6, the full variable domain reads DVKVTQSSRYLVKRTGEKVFLECVQDMDHENMFWYRQDPGLGLRLIYFSYDVKMKEKGDIPEGYSVSREKKERFSLILESASTNQTSMYLCASSARSSGANVLTFGAGSRLTVL.

For the CDR3, the DNA is TGTGCCAGCAGCCCTAAGGGACGGCGAAAATACGAGCAGTACTTC. Its protein product is CASSPKGRRKYEQYF. V gene TRBV3-1 combines with J gene TRBJ2-7; D assignment may be TRBD1 or TRBD2 (5 bases each). V lost 4 bases to trimming and J lost 4 bases, with 17 bases between them. Germline CDR1 is LGHDT and CDR2 is YNNKEL (reference sequence). The CDR3 loop spans 15 amino acids.

This sequence joins TRBV24-1 and TRBJ2-1, with TRBD2 as a possible D gene (5 bases). Germline V CDR1 and CDR2: KGHDR, SFDVKD. The V end was cut by 1 base, the J end by 7 bases, with 7 bases between. The CDR3 has 13 amino acids. The CDR3 sequence: CATSDLRRNEQFF. The CDR3 nucleotides are TGTGCCACCAGTGATTTAAGGAGGAATGAGCAGTTCTTC.

This clonotype was detected only a few times. The chain carries TRBV3-1 and TRBJ1-4; D call uncertain. CDR1 is LGHDT and CDR2 is YNNKEL in the germline V gene (reference sequence). The CDR3 is 14 residues long. The germline V and J ends were trimmed by 2 bases and 4 bases, with 8 bases remaining between them. The CDR3 here is CASSQSQINEKLFF. CDR3 nucleotide sequence: TGTGCCAGCAGCCAATCACAGATTAATGAAAAACTGTTTTTT.

This clonotype was detected only a few times. The chain carries TRBV28 and TRBJ2-7; D is perhaps TRBD1 (6 bases). The germline gives CDR1 MDHEN, CDR2 SYDVKM. V was pared by 5 bases and J by 2 bases, with 19 bases between. The CDR3 is made up of 16 amino acids. The CDR3 DNA follows: TGTGCCAGCAGTCCCCCGGGACAAGGAAAGACCTACGAGCAGTACTTC. It specifies CASSPPGQGKTYEQYF. Variable domain in full (rest from reference TRBV28 and TRBJ2-7): DVKVTQSSRYLVKRTGEKVFLECVQDMDHENMFWYRQDPGLGLRLIYFSYDVKMKEKGDIPEGYSVSREKKERFSLILESASTNQTSMYLCASSPPGQGKTYEQYFGPGTRLTVT.